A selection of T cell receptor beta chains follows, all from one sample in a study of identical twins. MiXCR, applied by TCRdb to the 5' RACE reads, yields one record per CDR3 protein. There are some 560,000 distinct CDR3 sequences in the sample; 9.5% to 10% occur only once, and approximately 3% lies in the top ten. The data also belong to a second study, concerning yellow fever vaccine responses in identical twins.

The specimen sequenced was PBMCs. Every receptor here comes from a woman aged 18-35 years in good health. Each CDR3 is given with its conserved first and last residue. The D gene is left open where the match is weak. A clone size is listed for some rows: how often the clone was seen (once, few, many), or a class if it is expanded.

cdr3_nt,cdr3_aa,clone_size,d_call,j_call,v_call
TGTGCCAGCAGTTTTCGGGGGGATGAGCAGTTCTTC,CASSFRGDEQFF,many,TRBD2,TRBJ2-1,TRBV27
TGTGCCAGCAGCCAAGGTCCGGCCAAATTCCCAGCTGGGGCCAACGTCCTGACTTTC,CASSQGPAKFPAGANVLTF,-,-,TRBJ2-6,TRBV4-2
TGTGCCAGCAGCTCCCCAGAACAGGGCTACGAGCAGTACTTC,CASSSPEQGYEQYF,-,-,TRBJ2-7,TRBV7-8
TGTGCCAGCACCCCCCCCCTAGCGGGGGTCTACAATGAGCAGTTCTTC,CASTPPLAGVYNEQFF,many,TRBD2,TRBJ2-1,TRBV11-2
TGTGCCAGCGGACAGGCGCTATCCTACGAGCAGTACTTC,CASGQALSYEQYF,few,TRBD1,TRBJ2-7,TRBV7-6
TGTGCCACTACAGACCTGTACAATGAGCAGTTCTTC,CATTDLYNEQFF,once,-,TRBJ2-1,TRBV27
TGCAGTGCTAGAGATCGGTCGGGGGGCACTAATTCACCCCTCCACTTT,CSARDRSGGTNSPLHF,few,-,TRBJ1-6,TRBV20-1
TGTGCCAGCAGTGTTGGTGGGATCTACACTGAAGCTTTCTTT,CASSVGGIYTEAFF,few,-,TRBJ1-1,TRBV25-1
TGCAGCGTTGAAAAAGAAGGGATTGGAAACACCATATATTTT,CSVEKEGIGNTIYF,many,-,TRBJ1-3,TRBV29-1
TGTGCCTGGAGTGCAGGGTGGACTGAAGCTTTCTTT,CAWSAGWTEAFF,few,-,TRBJ1-1,TRBV30
TGTGCCAGCAGCAAAACCGGAATTTTGACCGGGGAGCTGTTTTTT,CASSKTGILTGELFF,many,-,TRBJ2-2,TRBV11-2
TGTGCCAGCAGCTTAGAACTCGATTTAGGACTAGCGAACGAGCAGTACTTC,CASSLELDLGLANEQYF,-,TRBD2,TRBJ2-7,TRBV11-2
TGTGCCAGCAGTAGTGTGGTAGGCAGGAATGAGCAGTTCTTC,CASSSVVGRNEQFF,-,-,TRBJ2-1,TRBV6-1
TGTGCCTTTGTCCGGGACAGGGAACTATACGACTATGGCTACACCTTC,CAFVRDRELYDYGYTF,few,TRBD1,TRBJ1-2,TRBV30
TGCGCCAGCAGCCAAGGGGGCGGGGAAGAGACCCAGTACTTC,CASSQGGGEETQYF,few,-,TRBJ2-5,TRBV4-1
TGTGCCAGCAGTTACGATGCAGGGGGCAGTTACGAGCAGTACTTC,CASSYDAGGSYEQYF,many,TRBD1,TRBJ2-7,TRBV6-5
TGTGCCAGCAGCTTCGGTGACACCAATCAGCCCCAGCATTTT,CASSFGDTNQPQHF,few,-,TRBJ1-5,TRBV7-9
TGTGCCAGCAGCTCGGCTTCGGGTCAGCCCCAGCATTTT,CASSSASGQPQHF,-,-,TRBJ1-5,TRBV7-6
TGTGCCAGCAGACAGGAGCCCTACAATGAGCAGTTCTTC,CASRQEPYNEQFF,many,-,TRBJ2-1,TRBV12-3/TRBV12-4
TGCGCCAGCAGCACGAGGGACCTCTCCTACGAGCAGTACTTC,CASSTRDLSYEQYF,many,-,TRBJ2-7,TRBV5-1
TGTGCCAGCAGCTTAACGCCGACAGGTCTTCGGTACTTC,CASSLTPTGLRYF,few,-,TRBJ2-7,TRBV7-3
TGTGCCAGTAGGACCCGACAGGGGCCCTACAATGAGCAGTTCTTC,CASRTRQGPYNEQFF,few,TRBD1,TRBJ2-1,TRBV19